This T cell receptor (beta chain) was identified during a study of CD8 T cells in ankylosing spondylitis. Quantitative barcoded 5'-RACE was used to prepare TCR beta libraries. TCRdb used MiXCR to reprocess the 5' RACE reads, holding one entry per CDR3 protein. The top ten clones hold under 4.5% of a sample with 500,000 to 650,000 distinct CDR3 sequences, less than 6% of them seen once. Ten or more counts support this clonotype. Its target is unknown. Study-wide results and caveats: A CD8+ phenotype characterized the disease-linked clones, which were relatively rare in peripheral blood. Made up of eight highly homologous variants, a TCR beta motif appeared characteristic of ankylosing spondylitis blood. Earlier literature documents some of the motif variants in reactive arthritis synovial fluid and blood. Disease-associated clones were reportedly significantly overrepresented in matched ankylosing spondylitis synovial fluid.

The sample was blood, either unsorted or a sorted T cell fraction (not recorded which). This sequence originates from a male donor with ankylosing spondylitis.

DNA for the CDR3: TGTGCCAGCAGCTTCCTGGGTACGGATCAGCCCCAGCATTTT. It codes for CASSFLGTDQPQHF. This rearrangement joins TRBV7-9 to TRBJ1-5; D unclear. Germline loops: CDR1 SEHNR, CDR2 FQNEAQ (reference sequence). The CDR3 loop spans 14 amino acids. V lost 3 bases and J lost 5, with 11 bases in between. The full variable domain, rest sourced from reference TRBV7-9 and TRBJ1-5, is DTGVSQNPRHKITKRGQNVTFRCDPISEHNRLYWYRQTLGQGPEFLTYFQNEAQLEKSRLLSDRFSAERPKGSFSTLEIQRTEQGDSAMYLCASSFLGTDQPQHFGDGTRLSIL.